This T cell receptor (beta chain) was sequenced in a study of vaccination effects on CD4 cells after COVID-19. The study, taken as a whole, reports: Healthy vaccinees' vaccine-induced clones included only 1 of 255 that recognized common cold coronaviruses. Marked clonal contraction of infection- and vaccine-induced clones was seen late after vaccination.

Following culture for 9 to 11 days, CD4+ T cells were isolated. All study participants received two doses of BNT162b2 or mRNA-1273 vaccine. Libraries were prepared by immunoSEQ multiplex PCR; TCRdb keeps only in-frame clonotypes and omits some of them. The sample shows about 66,000 clones, around two thirds of them seen only once. With respect to this clone: What it binds is unknown.

The CDR3 covers 12 residues. The germline CDR1 and CDR2 sequences are MDHEN and SYDVKM. The junction had 4 bases not matched to a gene; V was cut back by 11 bases and J by 1 base. The clonotype was recovered from a human donor who received a COVID-19 vaccine. This rearrangement joins TRBV28 to TRBJ1-1, with TRBD1 matching 7 bases. The material was CD4+ T cells from PBMCs cultured without peptide, obtained after COVID-19 vaccination. The CDR3 DNA follows: TGTGCCGTACAGGGGCCGAACACTGAAGCTTTCTTT. Encoded protein: CAVQGPNTEAFF.